The rows below give T cell receptor beta chains drawn from one sample of a study of beta chain features in type 1 diabetes. Profiling relied on immunoSEQ multiplex PCR, and the TCRdb table lists in-frame clones only, not all of them. The table includes approximately 250,000 clones, approximately 25% detected once. Sequencing was performed on naive CD4+ T cells from blood. Every receptor here comes from a woman in her 30s with type 1 diabetes. Each CDR3 is given with its conserved first and last residue. The D gene is left open where the match is weak. Size is omitted from some rows. Given values are once, few, many or a class for expanded clones.

v_call,clone_size,j_call,d_call,cdr3_aa,cdr3_nt
TRBV10-3,-,TRBJ1-2,-,CAISADGYTF,TGTGCCATCAGTGCCGATGGCTACACCTTC
TRBV30,-,TRBJ1-2,TRBD1,CAWRGQGADGYTF,TGTGCCTGGAGGGGCCAGGGGGCGGATGGCTACACCTTC
TRBV21-1,few,TRBJ2-7,-,CASSKGIEHEQYF,TGTGCCAGTTCAAAGGGGATCGAGCACGAGCAGTACTTC
TRBV18,-,TRBJ1-5,TRBD1,CASSPPLAGGKQPQHF,TGTGCCAGCTCACCACCGTTGGCAGGGGGTAAACAGCCCCAGCATTTT
TRBV18,-,TRBJ2-1,-,CASSPQGWDEQFF,TGTGCCAGCTCACCGCAGGGGTGGGATGAGCAGTTCTTC
TRBV10-3,-,TRBJ2-3,-,CAIKGPGTDTQYF,TGTGCCATCAAGGGGCCCGGCACAGATACGCAGTATTTT
TRBV9,few,TRBJ2-1,-,CASSVGTDQPQYNEQFF,TGTGCCAGCAGCGTAGGGACAGACCAACCTCAATACAATGAGCAGTTCTTC
TRBV29-1,-,TRBJ1-2,TRBD1,CSVEQGVSYGYTF,TGCAGCGTTGAACAGGGGGTTAGCTATGGCTACACCTTC
TRBV5-1,few,TRBJ1-3,TRBD1,CASSGGTDSGNTIYF,TGCGCCAGCAGCGGAGGGACAGACTCTGGAAACACCATATATTTT
TRBV7-2,-,TRBJ2-3,TRBD2,CASSLATRGTSGSTDTQYF,TGTGCCAGCAGCTTAGCTACCAGGGGGACTAGCGGGAGCACAGATACGCAGTATTTT
TRBV5-1,few,TRBJ2-5,-,CASSPEQTAQETQYF,TGCGCCAGCAGCCCAGAACAGACGGCTCAAGAGACCCAGTACTTC
TRBV5-1,-,TRBJ2-7,TRBD2,CASSSGTTVYEQYF,TGCGCCAGCAGCTCGGGGACTACCGTTTACGAGCAGTACTTC
TRBV7-2,few,TRBJ1-1,-,CASSLIGEAEAFF,TGTGCCAGCAGCTTAATTGGAGAGGCTGAAGCTTTCTTT
TRBV6-4,once,TRBJ2-7,-,CASSAREGYEQYF,TGTGCCAGCAGCGCCCGCGAGGGTTACGAGCAGTACTTC
TRBV5-1,-,TRBJ2-1,TRBD2,CASSLALAGVDEQFF,TGCGCCAGCAGCTTGGCTTTAGCGGGAGTCGATGAGCAGTTCTTC
TRBV6-4,-,TRBJ1-2,-,CASSGSQGNGYTF,TGTGCCAGCAGTGGAAGTCAGGGCAACGGCTACACCTTC
TRBV5-1,-,TRBJ1-2,-,CASSLVREGDADGYTF,TGCGCCAGCAGCTTGGTAAGAGAGGGGGATGCAGATGGCTACACCTTC
TRBV6-1,few,TRBJ1-4,TRBD1,CASTFIGQGGEKLFF,TGTGCCAGCACCTTCATCGGGCAGGGGGGTGAAAAACTGTTTTTT
TRBV18,few,TRBJ2-5,TRBD2,CASSPSASGQETQYF,TGTGCCAGCTCACCATCGGCTAGCGGACAAGAGACCCAGTACTTC
TRBV30,few,TRBJ1-2,-,CAWEGPSTLGGYTF,TGTGCCTGGGAGGGCCCCTCGACCCTGGGTGGCTACACCTTC
TRBV29-1,few,TRBJ2-7,TRBD1,CSVSPGQELYEQYF,TGCAGCGTTTCTCCGGGACAGGAACTCTACGAGCAGTACTTC
TRBV5-1,few,TRBJ2-5,-,CASSLTTGMIETQYF,TGCGCCAGCAGCCTCACCACAGGGATGATTGAGACCCAGTACTTC